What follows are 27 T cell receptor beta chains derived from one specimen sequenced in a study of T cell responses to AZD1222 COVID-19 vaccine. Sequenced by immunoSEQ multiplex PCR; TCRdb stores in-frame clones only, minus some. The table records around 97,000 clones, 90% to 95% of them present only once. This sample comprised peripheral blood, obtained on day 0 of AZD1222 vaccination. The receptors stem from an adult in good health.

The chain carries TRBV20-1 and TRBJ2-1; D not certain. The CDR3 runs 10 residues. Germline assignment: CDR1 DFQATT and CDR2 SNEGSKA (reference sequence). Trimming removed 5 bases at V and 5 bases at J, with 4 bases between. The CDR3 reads CSADNNEQFF. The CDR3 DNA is TGCAGTGCTGACAACAATGAGCAGTTCTTC.

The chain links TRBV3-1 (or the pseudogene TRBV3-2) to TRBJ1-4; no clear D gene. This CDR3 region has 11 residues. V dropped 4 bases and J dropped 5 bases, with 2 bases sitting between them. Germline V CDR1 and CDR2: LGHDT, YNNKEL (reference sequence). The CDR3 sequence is CASSRNEKLFF. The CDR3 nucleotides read TGTGCCAGCAGCCGGAATGAAAAACTGTTTTTT.

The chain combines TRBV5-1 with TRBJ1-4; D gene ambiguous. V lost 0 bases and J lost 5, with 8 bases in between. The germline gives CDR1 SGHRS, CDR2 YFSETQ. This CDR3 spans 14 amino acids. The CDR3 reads CASSLGSLNEKLFF. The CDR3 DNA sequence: TGCGCCAGCAGCTTGGGGTCTTTAAATGAAAAACTGTTTTTT.

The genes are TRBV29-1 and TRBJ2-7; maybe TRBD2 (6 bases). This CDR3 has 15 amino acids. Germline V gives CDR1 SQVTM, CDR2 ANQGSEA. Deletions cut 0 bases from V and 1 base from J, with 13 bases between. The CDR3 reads CSVEDNWRGSYEQYF. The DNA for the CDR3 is TGCAGCGTTGAAGATAACTGGCGGGGATCCTACGAGCAGTACTTC.

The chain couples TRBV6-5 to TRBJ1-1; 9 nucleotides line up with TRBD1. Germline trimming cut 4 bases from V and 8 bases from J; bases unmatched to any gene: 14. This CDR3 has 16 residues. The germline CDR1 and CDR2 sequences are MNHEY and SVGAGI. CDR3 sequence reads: CASSSRTGGLKREAFF. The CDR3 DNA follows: TGTGCCAGCAGTTCCCGTACAGGGGGCCTTAAGAGGGAAGCTTTCTTT.

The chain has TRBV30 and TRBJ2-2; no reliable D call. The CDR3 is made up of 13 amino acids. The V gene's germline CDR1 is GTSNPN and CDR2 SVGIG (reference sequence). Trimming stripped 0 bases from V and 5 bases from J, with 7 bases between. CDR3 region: CAWSVLNTGELFF. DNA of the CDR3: TGTGCCTGGAGTGTACTTAATACCGGGGAGCTGTTTTTT. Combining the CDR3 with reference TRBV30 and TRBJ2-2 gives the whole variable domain SQTIHQWPATLVQPVGSPLSLECTVEGTSNPNLYWYRQAAGRGLQLLFYSVGIGQISSEVPQNLSASRPQDRQFILSSKKLLLSDSGFYLCAWSVLNTGELFFGEGSRLTVL.

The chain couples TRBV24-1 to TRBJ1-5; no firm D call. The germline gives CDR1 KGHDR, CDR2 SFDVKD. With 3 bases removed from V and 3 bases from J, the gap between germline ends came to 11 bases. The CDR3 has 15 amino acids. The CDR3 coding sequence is TGTGCCACCAGTGATCCCCGGACCGTCAATCAGCCCCAGCATTTT. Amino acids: CATSDPRTVNQPQHF.

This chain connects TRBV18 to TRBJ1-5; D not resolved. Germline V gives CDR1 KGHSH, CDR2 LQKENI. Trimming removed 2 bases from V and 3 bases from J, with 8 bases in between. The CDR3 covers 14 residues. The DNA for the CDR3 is TGTGCCAGCTCACCAACGTCAAACAATCAGCCCCAGCATTTT. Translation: CASSPTSNNQPQHF.

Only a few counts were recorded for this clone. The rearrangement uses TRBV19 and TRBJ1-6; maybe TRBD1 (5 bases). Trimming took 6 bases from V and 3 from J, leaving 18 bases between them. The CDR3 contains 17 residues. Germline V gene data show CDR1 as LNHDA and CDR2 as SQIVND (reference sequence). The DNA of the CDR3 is TGTGCCAGTAGCCTCCTTTCGGGACTCCTCTATAATTCACCCCTCCACTTT. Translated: CASSLLSGLLYNSPLHF.

The CDR3 DNA reads TGTGCCAGCAGATACGGGCCGGTGGCCTACGAGCAGTACTTC. Translation: CASRYGPVAYEQYF. The chain links TRBV28 to TRBJ2-7; D unresolved. The germline V and J ends were trimmed by 6 bases and 2 bases, with 14 bases remaining between them. CDR1 MDHEN and CDR2 SYDVKM come from the germline V gene. The CDR3 runs 14 residues.

CDR3 bases: TGTGCCACCAGCAGAGATCAGCGGTCCGAGCAGTACTTC. The encoded protein is CATSRDQRSEQYF. This chain joins TRBV15 and TRBJ2-7, with a tentative D call TRBD2 (5 bases). V lost 0 bases to trimming and J lost 6 bases, with 9 bases between them. Germline V gene lookup returns CDR1 LNHNV and CDR2 YYDKDF (reference sequence). The CDR3 has 13 residues. The full variable domain, completed using reference TRBV15 and TRBJ2-7, is DAMVIQNPRYQVTQFGKPVTLSCSQTLNHNVMYWYQQKSSQAPKLLFHYYDKDFNNEADTPDNFQSRRPNTSFCFLDIRSPGLGDTAMYLCATSRDQRSEQYFGPGTRLTVT.

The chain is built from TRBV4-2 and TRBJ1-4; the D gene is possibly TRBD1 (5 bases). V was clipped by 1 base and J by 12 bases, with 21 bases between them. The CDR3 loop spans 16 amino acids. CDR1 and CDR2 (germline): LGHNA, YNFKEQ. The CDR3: CASSQGGGSAEKELFF. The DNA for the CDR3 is TGTGCCAGCAGCCAAGGGGGGGGGTCGGCTGAAAAAGAACTGTTTTTT.

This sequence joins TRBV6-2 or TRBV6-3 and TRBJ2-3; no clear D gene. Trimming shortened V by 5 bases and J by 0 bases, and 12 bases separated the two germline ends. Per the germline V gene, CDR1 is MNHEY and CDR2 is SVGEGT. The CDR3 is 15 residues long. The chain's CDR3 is CASSARLTSTDTQYF. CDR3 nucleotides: TGTGCCAGCAGTGCCCGGCTAACTAGCACAGATACGCAGTATTTT.

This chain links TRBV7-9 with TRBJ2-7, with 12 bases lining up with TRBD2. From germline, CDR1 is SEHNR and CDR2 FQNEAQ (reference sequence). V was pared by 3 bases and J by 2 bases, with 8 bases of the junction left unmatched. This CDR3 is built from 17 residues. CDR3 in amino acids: CASSLTSGSPFPYEQYF. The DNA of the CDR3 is TGTGCCAGCAGCTTGACTAGCGGGAGCCCCTTTCCCTACGAGCAGTACTTC.

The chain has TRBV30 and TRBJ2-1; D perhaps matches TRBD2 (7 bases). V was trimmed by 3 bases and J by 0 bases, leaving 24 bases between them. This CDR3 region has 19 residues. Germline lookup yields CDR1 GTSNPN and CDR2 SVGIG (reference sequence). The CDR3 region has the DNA TGTGCCTGGAGGGACAACGTCGCGGGGGCATTAAGCTCCTACAATGAGCAGTTCTTC. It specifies CAWRDNVAGALSSYNEQFF.

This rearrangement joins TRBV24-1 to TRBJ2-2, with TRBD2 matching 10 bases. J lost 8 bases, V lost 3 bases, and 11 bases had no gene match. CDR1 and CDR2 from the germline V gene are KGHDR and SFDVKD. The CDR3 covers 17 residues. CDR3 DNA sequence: TGTGCCACCAGTGATCACCTAGCGGGAGCCTCCGCTGGGGAGCTGTTTTTT. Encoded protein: CATSDHLAGASAGELFF.

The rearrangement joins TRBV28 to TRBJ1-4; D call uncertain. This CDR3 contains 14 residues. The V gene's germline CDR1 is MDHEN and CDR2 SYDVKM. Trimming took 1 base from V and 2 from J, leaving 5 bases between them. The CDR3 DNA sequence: TGTGCCAGCAGTTTATTTACTACTAATGAAAAACTGTTTTTT. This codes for CASSLFTTNEKLFF.

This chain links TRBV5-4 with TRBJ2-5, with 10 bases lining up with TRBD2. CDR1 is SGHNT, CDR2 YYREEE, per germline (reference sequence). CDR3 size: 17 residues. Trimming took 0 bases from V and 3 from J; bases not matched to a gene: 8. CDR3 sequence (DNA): TGTGCCAGCAGCTTGGGCTCACTAGCGGGGTTGGAAGAGACCCAGTACTTC. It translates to CASSLGSLAGLEETQYF.

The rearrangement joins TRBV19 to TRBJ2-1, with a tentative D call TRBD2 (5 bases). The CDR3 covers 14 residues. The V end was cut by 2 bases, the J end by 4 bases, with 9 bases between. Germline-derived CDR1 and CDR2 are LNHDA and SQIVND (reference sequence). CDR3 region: CASSISGLYNEQFF. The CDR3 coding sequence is TGTGCCAGTAGTATAAGCGGATTATACAATGAGCAGTTCTTC.

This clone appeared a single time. The CDR3 nucleotides are TGTGCCAGCAGCCAACAGCACCCGAACACCGGGGAGCTGTTTTTT. It specifies CASSQQHPNTGELFF. This chain joins TRBV14 and TRBJ2-2; D ambiguous. This CDR3 contains 15 residues. V dropped 2 bases and J dropped 0 bases, with 7 bases sitting between them. Germline values: CDR1 SGHDN, CDR2 FVKESK.

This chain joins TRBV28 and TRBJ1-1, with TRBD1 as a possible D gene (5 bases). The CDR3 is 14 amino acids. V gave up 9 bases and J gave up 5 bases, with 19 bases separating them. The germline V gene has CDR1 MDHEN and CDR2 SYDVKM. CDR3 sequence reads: CARAGGYPRTEAFF. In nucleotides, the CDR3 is TGTGCCAGGGCTGGGGGGTACCCACGTACTGAAGCTTTCTTT.

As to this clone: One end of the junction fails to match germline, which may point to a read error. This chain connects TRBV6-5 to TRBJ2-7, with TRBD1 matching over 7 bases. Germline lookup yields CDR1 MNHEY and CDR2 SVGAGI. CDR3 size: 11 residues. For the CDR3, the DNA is TGTGCCAGCAGTTACCGGGACAGTCATATTTTC. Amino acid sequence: CASSYRDSHIF.

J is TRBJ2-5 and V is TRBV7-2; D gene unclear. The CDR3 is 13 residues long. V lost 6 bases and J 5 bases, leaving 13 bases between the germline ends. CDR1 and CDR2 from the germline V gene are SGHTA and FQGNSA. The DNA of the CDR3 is TGTGCCAGCAGTTCCGTCGGGCCGGAGACCCAGTACTTC. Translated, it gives CASSSVGPETQYF.

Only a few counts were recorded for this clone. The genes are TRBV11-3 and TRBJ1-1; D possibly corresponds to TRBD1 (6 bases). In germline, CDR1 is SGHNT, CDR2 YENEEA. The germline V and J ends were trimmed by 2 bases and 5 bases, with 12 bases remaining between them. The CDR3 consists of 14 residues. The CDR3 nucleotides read TGTGCCAGCAGCTTACGAGGGGGAAATACTGAAGCTTTCTTT. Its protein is CASSLRGGNTEAFF.

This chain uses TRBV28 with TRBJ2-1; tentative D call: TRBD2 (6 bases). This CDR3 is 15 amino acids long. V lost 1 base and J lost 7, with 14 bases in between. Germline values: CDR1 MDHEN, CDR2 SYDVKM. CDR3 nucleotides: TGTGCCAGCAGTTTATCCGGGGGAGTCGGGAATGAGCAGTTCTTC. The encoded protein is CASSLSGGVGNEQFF.

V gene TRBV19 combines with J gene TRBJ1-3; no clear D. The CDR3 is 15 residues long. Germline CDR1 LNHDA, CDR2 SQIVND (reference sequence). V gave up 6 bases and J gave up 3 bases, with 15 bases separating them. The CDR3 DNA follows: TGTGCCAGTAGGAAGGACGTAAGGATTGGAAACACCATATATTTT. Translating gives CASRKDVRIGNTIYF.

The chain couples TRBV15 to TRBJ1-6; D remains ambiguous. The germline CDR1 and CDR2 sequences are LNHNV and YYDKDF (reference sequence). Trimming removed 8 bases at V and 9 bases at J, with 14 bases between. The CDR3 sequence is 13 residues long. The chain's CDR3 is CATGEGPSSPLHF. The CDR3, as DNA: TGTGCCACCGGTGAGGGTCCGTCTTCACCCCTCCACTTT.